The 10 T cell receptor beta chains listed next were all sequenced from one sample in a study of blood T cells in healthy people across ages. Combining a sample-barcoded 5' primer with a J-beta primer mix, a second PCR ran for roughly 6 to 11 cycles. TCRdb passed the 5' RACE reads through MiXCR, listing each CDR3 protein once. The sample has about 970,000 distinct CDR3 sequences, 51% seen once. Source material: blood. The receptors shown here come from an older woman in good health.

This clonotype was picked up a small number of times. A much larger clone lies one base from this, so it may be a read error. The chain carries TRBV29-1 and TRBJ2-7, with no clear D. This CDR3 contains 11 residues. CDR1 SQVTM and CDR2 ANQGSEA come from the germline V gene. Trimming removed 1 base from V and 0 bases from J, with 1 base in between. The CDR3 DNA follows: TGCAGCGTTGAAGCCTCCTACGAGCAGTACTTC. It translates to CSVEASYEQYF.

There are a few counts of this clonotype. The chain is built from TRBV12-3 or TRBV12-4 and TRBJ2-7; D is uncertain. This CDR3 is built from 14 residues. Trimming removed 6 bases from V and 2 bases from J, with 14 bases in between. The CDR3 DNA reads TGTGCCAGCAGACCCCCCGGACGTACCTACGAGCAGTACTTC. Translating gives CASRPPGRTYEQYF.

J is TRBJ2-1 and V is TRBV29-1, with 9 bases that match TRBD1. CDR1 and CDR2 from the germline V gene are SQVTM and ANQGSEA. J lost 4 bases, V lost 7 bases, and 5 bases had no gene match. There are 13 residues in the CDR3. CDR3 nucleotide sequence: TGCAGCGCCGAACAGGGGGCATACAATGAGCAGTTCTTC. Translation gives CSAEQGAYNEQFF.

The chain recombines TRBV7-9 with TRBJ2-7; TRBD2 agrees at 7 bases. Per the germline V gene, CDR1 is SEHNR and CDR2 is FQNEAQ (reference sequence). The CDR3 is 14 residues long. J lost 1 base, V lost 4 bases, and 4 bases had no gene match. This chain's CDR3 is CASSSRGGSYEQYF. The CDR3 coding sequence is TGTGCCAGCAGCTCACGGGGAGGGTCCTACGAGCAGTACTTC.

The J gene is TRBJ2-3, the V gene TRBV28; 7 nucleotides line up with TRBD2. There are 13 residues in the CDR3. J gave up 6 bases and V 8 bases, and 8 bases lay outside the gene matches. Germline assignment: CDR1 MDHEN and CDR2 SYDVKM. The CDR3 sequence: CASGGRFEDTQYF. CDR3 sequence (DNA): TGTGCCAGCGGCGGGAGATTCGAGGATACGCAGTATTTT.

This clonotype has just a few counts. CDR3 region: CASSLAGGLSYEQYF. The CDR3 nucleotides read TGCGCCAGCAGCTTAGCGGGAGGGCTCTCCTACGAGCAGTACTTC. The V gene is TRBV5-1, the J gene TRBJ2-7; 10 bases map to TRBD2. Germline V gives CDR1 SGHRS, CDR2 YFSETQ. Germline trimming cut 2 bases from V and 0 bases from J; bases unmatched to any gene: 2. This CDR3 has 15 residues.

The J gene is TRBJ2-1, the V gene TRBV7-3, with unresolved D. The CDR3 sequence is 15 residues long. Germline lookup yields CDR1 SGHTA and CDR2 FQGTGA. The V gene lost 5 bases and the J gene lost 0 bases, with 11 bases spanning the gap. The CDR3 region is CASSPQWSSYNEQFF. CDR3 in DNA: TGTGCCAGCAGCCCCCAGTGGAGCTCCTACAATGAGCAGTTCTTC.

The chain combines TRBV20-1 with TRBJ2-5; 9 bases fit TRBD1. The CDR3 totals 13 residues. Germline V gene lookup returns CDR1 DFQATT and CDR2 SNEGSKA (reference sequence). Unmatched junction bases numbered 8, after V lost 3 bases and J lost 9 bases. CDR3 amino acids: CSARGGTGIPQYF. CDR3 DNA: TGCAGTGCTAGGGGTGGGACAGGGATCCCCCAGTACTTC.

The V gene is TRBV7-8, the J gene TRBJ1-2; D might be TRBD1 (5 bases). The CDR3 is 16 amino acids. V lost 3 bases, J lost 0 bases, and 14 bases lay in between. Per germline, CDR1 SGHVS and CDR2 FQNEAQ. CDR3 sequence reads: CASSFGRGTSNYGYTF. In DNA, the CDR3 is TGTGCCAGCAGCTTTGGTCGGGGCACATCTAACTATGGCTACACCTTC. Based on the CDR3 plus reference TRBV7-8 and TRBJ1-2, the full variable domain is GAGVSQSPRYKVAKRGQDVALRCDPISGHVSLFWYQQALGQGPEFLTYFQNEAQLDKSGLPSDRFFAERPEGSVSTLKIQRTQQEDSAVYLCASSFGRGTSNYGYTFGSGTRLTVV.

This clonotype was counted between two and nine times. This CDR3 is CASSSRTGPGPWGEQYF. In DNA, the CDR3 is TGTGCCAGCAGTTCCCGTACAGGGCCGGGGCCCTGGGGGGAGCAGTACTTC. The V call is TRBV28, the J call TRBJ2-7, with D possibly TRBD1 on 6 matching bases. The CDR3 has 17 amino acids. Germline V gene data show CDR1 as MDHEN and CDR2 as SYDVKM. The V end lost 4 bases, the J end lost 7 bases, and 26 bases lay between the germline ends.